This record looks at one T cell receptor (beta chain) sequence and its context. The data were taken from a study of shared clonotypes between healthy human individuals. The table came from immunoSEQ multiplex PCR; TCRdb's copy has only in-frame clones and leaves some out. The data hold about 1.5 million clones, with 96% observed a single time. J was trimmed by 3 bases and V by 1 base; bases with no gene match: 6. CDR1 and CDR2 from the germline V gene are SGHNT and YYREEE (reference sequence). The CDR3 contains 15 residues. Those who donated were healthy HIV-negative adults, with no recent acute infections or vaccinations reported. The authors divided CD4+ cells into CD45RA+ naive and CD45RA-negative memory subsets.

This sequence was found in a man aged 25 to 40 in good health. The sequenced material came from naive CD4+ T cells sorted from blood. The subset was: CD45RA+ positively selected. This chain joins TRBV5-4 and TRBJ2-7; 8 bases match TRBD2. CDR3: CASSLPGGEGYEQYF. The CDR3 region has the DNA TGTGCCAGCAGCTTGCCGGGAGGGGAGGGCTACGAGCAGTACTTC. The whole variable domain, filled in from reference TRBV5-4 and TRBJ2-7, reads ETGVTQSPTHLIKTRGQQVTLRCSSQSGHNTVSWYQQALGQGPQFIFQYYREEENGRGNFPPRFSGLQFPNYSSELNVNALELDDSALYLCASSLPGGEGYEQYFGPGTRLTVT.